This T cell receptor beta chain came from a study of T-cell memory formation after mild COVID-19. Turning to the study itself: TCR clustering was largely donor specific.

This clonotype was seen many times. Its antigen is not known. MiXCR, run by TCRdb on the 5' RACE reads, gives a single entry per CDR3 protein. The sample holds over 300,000 distinct CDR3 sequences; around a fifth are singletons and the top ten take around 23%. The germline gives CDR1 SGHRS, CDR2 YFSETQ. With V trimmed by 2 bases and J by 3 bases, 1 base remained unmatched. This CDR3 is 15 amino acids long. Study conclusions and caveats: A subset of responding clones appeared in pre-infection memory, suggesting cross-reactive memory joined. Clones that contracted clustered mainly in CM and EM if CD4+ and in EMRA if CD8+. Later expanders leaned CD4+, whereas day 15 to 85 contracting clones were balanced CD4/CD8.

The sequence was collected from a man aged 18 to 29 who had mild COVID-19 (a few samples of this study predate the infection). Cell type and time point are not known. The rearrangement links TRBV5-1 to TRBJ2-1, with 11 nucleotides matching TRBD2. The sequenced material came from PBMCs or a T cell subset sorted from them (not recorded which). The DNA for the CDR3 is TGCGCCAGCAGCTTAGGACTAGCGGGCTACAATGAGCAGTTCTTC. This encodes CASSLGLAGYNEQFF.